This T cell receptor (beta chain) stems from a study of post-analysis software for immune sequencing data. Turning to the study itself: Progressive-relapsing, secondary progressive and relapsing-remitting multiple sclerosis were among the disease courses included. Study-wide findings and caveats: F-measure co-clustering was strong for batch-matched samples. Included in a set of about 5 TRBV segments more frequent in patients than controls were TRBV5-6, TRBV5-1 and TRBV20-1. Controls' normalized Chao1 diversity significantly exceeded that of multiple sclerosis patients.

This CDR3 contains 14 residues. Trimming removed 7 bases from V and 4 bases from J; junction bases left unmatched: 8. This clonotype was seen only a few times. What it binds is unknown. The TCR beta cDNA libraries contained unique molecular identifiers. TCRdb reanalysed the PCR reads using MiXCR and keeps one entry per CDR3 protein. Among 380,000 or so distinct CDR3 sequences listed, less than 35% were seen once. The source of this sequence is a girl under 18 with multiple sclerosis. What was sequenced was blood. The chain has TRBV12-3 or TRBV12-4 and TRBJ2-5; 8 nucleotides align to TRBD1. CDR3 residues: CASNLQGGRETQYF. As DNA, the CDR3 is TGTGCCAGCAATCTACAGGGGGGACGAGAGACCCAGTACTTC.